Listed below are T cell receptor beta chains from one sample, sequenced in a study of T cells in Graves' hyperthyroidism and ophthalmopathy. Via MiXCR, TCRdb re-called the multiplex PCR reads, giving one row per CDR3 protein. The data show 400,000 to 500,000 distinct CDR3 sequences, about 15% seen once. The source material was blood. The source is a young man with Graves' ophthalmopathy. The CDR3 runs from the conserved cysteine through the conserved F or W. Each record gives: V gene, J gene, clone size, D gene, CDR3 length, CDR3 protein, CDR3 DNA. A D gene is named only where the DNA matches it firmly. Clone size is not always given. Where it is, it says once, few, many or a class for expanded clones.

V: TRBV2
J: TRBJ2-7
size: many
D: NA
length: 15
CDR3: CASSADPYRAYEQYF
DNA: TGTGCCAGCAGTGCCGACCCCTACCGGGCCTACGAGCAGTACTTC

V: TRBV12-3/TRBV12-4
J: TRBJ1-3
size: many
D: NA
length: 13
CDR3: CASSFQQGYTIYF
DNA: TGTGCCAGCAGTTTTCAACAGGGCTACACCATATATTTT

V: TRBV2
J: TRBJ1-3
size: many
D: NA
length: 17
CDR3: CASSEGEVNLSGNTIYF
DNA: TGTGCCAGCAGTGAAGGGGAAGTAAACCTCTCTGGAAACACCATATATTTT

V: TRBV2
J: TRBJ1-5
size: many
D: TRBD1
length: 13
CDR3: CASSRQGYQPQHF
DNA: TGTGCCAGCAGTAGACAGGGGTATCAGCCCCAGCATTTT

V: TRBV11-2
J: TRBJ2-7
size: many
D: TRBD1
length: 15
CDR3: CASSNRQGGPYEQYF
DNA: TGTGCCAGCAGCAACCGACAGGGCGGTCCCTACGAGCAGTACTTC

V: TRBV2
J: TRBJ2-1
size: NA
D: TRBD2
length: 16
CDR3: CASRWTSGARNNEQFF
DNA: TGTGCCAGCAGGTGGACTAGCGGGGCCAGGAACAATGAGCAGTTCTTC

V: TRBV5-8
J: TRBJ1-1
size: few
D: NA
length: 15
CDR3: CASSFRFPLNTEAFF
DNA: TGTGCCAGCAGCTTTAGGTTCCCGCTGAACACTGAAGCTTTCTTT

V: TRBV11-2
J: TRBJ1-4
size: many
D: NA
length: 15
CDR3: CASSPTGSTNEKLFF
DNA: TGTGCCAGCAGCCCCACAGGGTCAACTAATGAAAAACTGTTTTTT

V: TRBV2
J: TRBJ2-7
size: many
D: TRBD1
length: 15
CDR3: CASSEAQGAPYEQYF
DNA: TGTGCCAGCAGTGAAGCCCAGGGGGCCCCCTACGAGCAGTACTTC

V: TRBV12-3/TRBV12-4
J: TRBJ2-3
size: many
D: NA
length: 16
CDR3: CASSLALTGSADTQYF
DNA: TGTGCCAGCAGTTTAGCGCTCACAGGGAGTGCAGATACGCAGTATTTT

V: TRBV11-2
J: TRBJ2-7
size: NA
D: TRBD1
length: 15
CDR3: CASSLVEQGASEQYF
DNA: TGTGCCAGCAGCTTAGTAGAGCAGGGGGCGAGCGAGCAGTACTTC

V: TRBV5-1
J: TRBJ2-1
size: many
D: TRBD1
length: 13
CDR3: CARGQISYNEQFF
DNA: TGCGCCAGGGGACAGATCTCCTACAATGAGCAGTTCTTC

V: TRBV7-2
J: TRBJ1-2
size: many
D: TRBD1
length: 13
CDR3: CASSPARGLGYTF
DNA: TGTGCCAGCAGCCCCGCAAGGGGGCTAGGCTACACCTTC

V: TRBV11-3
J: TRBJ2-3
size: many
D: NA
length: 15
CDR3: CASSGYGGDTDTQYF
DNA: TGTGCCAGCAGCGGTTACGGGGGAGACACAGATACGCAGTATTTT

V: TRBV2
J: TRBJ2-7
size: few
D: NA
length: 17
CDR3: CASSTAFRGGGGYEQYF
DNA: TGTGCCAGCAGCACAGCTTTCCGAGGAGGAGGGGGCTACGAGCAGTACTTC

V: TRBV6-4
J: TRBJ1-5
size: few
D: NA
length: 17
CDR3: CASSHEGPSGDYQPQHF
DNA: TGTGCCAGCAGCCACGAGGGACCGTCGGGAGATTATCAGCCCCAGCATTTT

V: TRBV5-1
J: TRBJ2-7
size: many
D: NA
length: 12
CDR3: CASSFYFSEQYF
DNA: TGCGCCAGCAGCTTTTACTTCTCCGAGCAGTACTTC

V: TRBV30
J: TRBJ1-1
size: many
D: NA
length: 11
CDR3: CAWTGTREAFF
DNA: TGTGCCTGGACAGGGACCCGTGAAGCTTTCTTT

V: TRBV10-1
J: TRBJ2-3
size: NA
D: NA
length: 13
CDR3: CASSPDPTDTQYF
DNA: TGCGCCAGCAGTCCGGACCCCACAGATACGCAGTATTTT

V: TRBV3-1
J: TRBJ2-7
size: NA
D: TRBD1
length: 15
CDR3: CASSQAGTGGGEQYF
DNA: TGTGCCAGCAGCCAAGCAGGGACAGGGGGCGGCGAGCAATACTTC

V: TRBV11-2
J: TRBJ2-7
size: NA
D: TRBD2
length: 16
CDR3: CASSPAAGGLSYEQYF
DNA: TGTGCCAGCTCACCAGCGGCGGGGGGTCTGTCCTACGAGCAGTACTTC

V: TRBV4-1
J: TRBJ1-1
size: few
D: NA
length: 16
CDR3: CASSQGGLTMNTEAFF
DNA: TGCGCCAGCAGCCAAGGTGGACTGACCATGAACACTGAAGCTTTCTTT

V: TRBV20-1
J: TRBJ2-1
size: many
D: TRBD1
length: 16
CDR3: CSPLLTGTGKGGEQFF
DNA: TGCAGTCCCTTACTAACCGGGACAGGAAAGGGGGGTGAGCAGTTCTTC

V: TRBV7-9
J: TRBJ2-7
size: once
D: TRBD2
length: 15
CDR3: CASSLSAGVVHEQYF
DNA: TGTGCCAGCAGCTTAAGTGCGGGAGTGGTCCACGAGCAGTACTTC

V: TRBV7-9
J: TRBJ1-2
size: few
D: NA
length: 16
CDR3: CASSNRGGGSDYGYTF
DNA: TGTGCCAGCAGCAACCGAGGTGGGGGCTCCGACTATGGCTACACCTTC

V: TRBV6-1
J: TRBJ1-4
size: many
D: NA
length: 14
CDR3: CASSERWGNEKLFF
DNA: TGTGCCAGCAGTGAGAGGTGGGGTAATGAAAAACTGTTTTTT

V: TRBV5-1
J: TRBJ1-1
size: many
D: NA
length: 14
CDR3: CASSFGGLGTEAFF
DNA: TGCGCCAGCAGCTTTGGGGGCCTGGGCACTGAAGCTTTCTTT

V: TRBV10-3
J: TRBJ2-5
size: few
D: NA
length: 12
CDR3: CAIKGEQETQYF
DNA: TGTGCCATCAAGGGGGAACAAGAGACCCAGTACTTC

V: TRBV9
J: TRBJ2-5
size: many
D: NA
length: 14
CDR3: CASSVSTSGKTQYF
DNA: TGTGCCAGCAGCGTGAGTACTAGTGGGAAGACCCAGTACTTC

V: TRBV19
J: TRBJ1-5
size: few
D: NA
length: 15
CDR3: CASSMATLSNQPQHF
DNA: TGTGCCAGTAGTATGGCAACACTTAGCAATCAGCCCCAGCATTTT

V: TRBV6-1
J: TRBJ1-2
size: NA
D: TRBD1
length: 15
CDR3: CASSDSDRVARGYTF
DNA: TGTGCCAGCAGTGATTCCGACAGGGTCGCTAGAGGCTACACCTTC

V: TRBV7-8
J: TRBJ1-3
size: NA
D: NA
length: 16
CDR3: CASSLGSGSLGNTIYF
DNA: TGTGCCAGCAGCTTAGGGTCAGGGAGTCTCGGAAACACCATATATTTT

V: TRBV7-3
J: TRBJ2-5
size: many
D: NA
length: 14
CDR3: CASSLFGTQETQYF
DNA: TGTGCCAGCAGCTTATTTGGGACACAAGAGACCCAGTACTTC

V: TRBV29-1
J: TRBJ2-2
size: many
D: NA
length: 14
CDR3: CSVRSRERTGELFF
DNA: TGCAGCGTCCGATCGAGGGAACGAACCGGGGAGCTGTTTTTT

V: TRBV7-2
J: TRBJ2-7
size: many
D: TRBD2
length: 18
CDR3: CASSLGGTSGSLSYEQYF
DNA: TGTGCCAGCAGCTTAGGAGGGACTAGCGGGAGCCTATCCTACGAGCAGTACTTC

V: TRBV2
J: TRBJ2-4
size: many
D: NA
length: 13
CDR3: CASSVMAKNIQYF
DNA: TGTGCCAGCAGTGTTATGGCCAAAAACATTCAGTACTTC

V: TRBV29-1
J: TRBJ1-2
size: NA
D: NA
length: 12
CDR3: CSVRRGNYGYTF
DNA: TGCAGCGTTCGTCGGGGGAACTATGGCTACACCTTC

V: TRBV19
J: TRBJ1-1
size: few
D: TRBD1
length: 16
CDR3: CASSTPGQGSSTEAFF
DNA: TGTGCCAGTAGTACGCCGGGACAGGGCTCGAGCACTGAAGCTTTCTTT

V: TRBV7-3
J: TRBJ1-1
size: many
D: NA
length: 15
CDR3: CASSSGQIMNTEAFF
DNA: TGTGCCAGCAGCTCAGGACAGATCATGAACACTGAAGCTTTCTTT

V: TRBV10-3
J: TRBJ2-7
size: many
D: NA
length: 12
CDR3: CAISGQAYEQYF
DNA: TGTGCCATCAGTGGGCAGGCTTACGAGCAGTACTTC

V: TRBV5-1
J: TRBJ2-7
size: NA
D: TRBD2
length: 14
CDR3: CASSFSASGYEQYF
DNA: TGCGCCAGCAGCTTTTCGGCTAGCGGTTACGAGCAGTACTTC

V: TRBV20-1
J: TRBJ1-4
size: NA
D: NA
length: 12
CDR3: CSARWDNEKLFF
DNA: TGCAGTGCTAGATGGGACAATGAAAAACTGTTTTTT

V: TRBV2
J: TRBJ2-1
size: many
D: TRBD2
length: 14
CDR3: CANPGLAGRNEQFF
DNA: TGTGCCAACCCGGGACTAGCGGGACGTAATGAGCAGTTCTTC

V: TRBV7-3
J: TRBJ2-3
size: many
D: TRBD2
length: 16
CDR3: CASSLQGLAGSDTQYF
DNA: TGTGCCAGCAGCCTACAAGGACTAGCGGGCTCAGATACGCAGTATTTT

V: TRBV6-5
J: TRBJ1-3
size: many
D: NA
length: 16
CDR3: CASSYSRPLSGNTIYF
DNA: TGTGCCAGCAGTTACTCAAGGCCACTCTCTGGAAACACCATATATTTT

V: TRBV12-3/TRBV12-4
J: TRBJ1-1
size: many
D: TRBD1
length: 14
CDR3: CASSRTRTGTEAFF
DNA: TGTGCCAGCAGTCGGACAAGGACAGGCACTGAAGCTTTCTTT

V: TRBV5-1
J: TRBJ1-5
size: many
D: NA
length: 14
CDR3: CASSLVAGNQPQHF
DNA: TGCGCCAGCAGCTTGGTGGCAGGCAATCAGCCCCAGCATTTT

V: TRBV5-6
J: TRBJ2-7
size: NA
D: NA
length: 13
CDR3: CASSFGQSCEQYF
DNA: TGTGCCAGCAGCTTTGGTCAGTCCTGCGAGCAGTACTTC

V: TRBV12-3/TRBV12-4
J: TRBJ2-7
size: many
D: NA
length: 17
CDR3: CASSKQHGGLWGYEQYF
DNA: TGTGCCAGCAGCAAACAACACGGGGGGCTCTGGGGCTACGAGCAGTACTTC

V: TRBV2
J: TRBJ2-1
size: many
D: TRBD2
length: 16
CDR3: CASSQRGREGLSEQFF
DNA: TGTGCCAGCAGTCAAAGAGGGAGGGAGGGCCTCTCTGAGCAGTTCTTC

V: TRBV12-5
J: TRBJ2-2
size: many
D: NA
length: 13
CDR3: CASGLDGSGELFF
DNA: TGTGCTAGTGGTTTGGATGGGAGCGGGGAGCTGTTTTTT

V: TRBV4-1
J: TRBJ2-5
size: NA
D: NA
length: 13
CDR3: CASSQVTMETQYF
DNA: TGCGCCAGCAGCCAAGTCACGATGGAGACCCAGTACTTC

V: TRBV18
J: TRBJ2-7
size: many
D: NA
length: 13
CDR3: CASSPDRPYEQYF
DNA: TGTGCCAGCTCACCTGACAGGCCCTACGAGCAGTACTTC